This section outlines one T cell receptor (beta chain) sequence together with its context. The sample originates from a study of T cells expressing NK-cell markers. As for the study in general: Serological testing identified seven of the eight sequenced donors as HCMV-seropositive and one as seronegative.

No DNA is given; TCRdb re-called the 5' RACE reads and lists each CDR3 protein once. The repertoire table contains hundreds of thousands of distinct CDR3 sequences. The CDR3 has 13 amino acids. Germline assignment: CDR1 SGHTA and CDR2 FQGNSA. The TCR comes from a man aged 18 to 29 in good health. The specimen was blood T cells: a sorted CD56 or NKG2C T cell subset, CD4+ or CD8+ T cells, or bulk PBMC T cells (not recorded which). The chain links TRBV7-2 to TRBJ2-7; TCRdb selects TRBD1, and the lack of DNA leaves this call unchecked. This CDR3 is CASRMDRAGEQYF. The full variable domain, with the rest looked up from reference TRBV7-2 and TRBJ2-7, is GAGVSQSPSNKVTEKGKDVELRCDPISGHTALYWYRQSLGQGLEFLIYFQGNSAPDKSGLPSDRFSAERTGGSVSTLTIQRTQQEDSAVYLCASRMDRAGEQYFGPGTRLTVT.